The 2 T cell receptor beta chains presented below share a single source sample, sequenced in a study of blood T cell repertoires in COVID-19 (TCRdb year 2020). To prepare the library, the immunoSEQ multiplex PCR assay was applied. The source is immuneACCESS, and TCRdb retained only in-frame sequences with V and J called. Part of the clones is not carried over; for the studies checked, unresolved V genes explain less than half of this, and the remainder is unexplained. This sample lists 360,000 or so clones; 88% were detected once. Around 0.92% of the sample is in the top ten clones. The sample was PBMCs or T cells enriched from blood (not recorded which). All receptors derive from a woman in her twenties or thirties who had been exposed to COVID-19.

This clone has only a few counts. J is TRBJ2-1 and V is TRBV11-2; TRBD1 agrees at 10 bases. The CDR3 sequence is 16 residues long. Germline CDR1 reads SGHAT; CDR2 reads FQNNGV. The V segment lost 4 bases and the J segment 3 bases; nucleotides outside the gene matches: 6. CDR3 coding DNA: TGTGCCAGCAGCTCCCGGGACAGGGGAGGCTACAATGAGCAGTTCTTC. Its translation: CASSSRDRGGYNEQFF.

Only a few counts were recorded for this clone. Other DNA sequences in this sample translate to the same CDR3. In DNA form, the CDR3 reads TGTGCCAGCCGACAGGGGGGCTATGGCTACACCTTC. This translates into CASRQGGYGYTF. V usage is TRBV28 and J usage is TRBJ1-2; 9 bases are a match to TRBD1. This CDR3 comprises 12 residues. The junction had 2 bases not matched to a gene; V was cut back by 8 bases and J by 4 bases. Germline V lookup: CDR1 MDHEN, CDR2 SYDVKM.